This T cell receptor beta chain comes out of a study of blood T cell repertoires in COVID-19. Study summary: Spain, Italy and the United States supplied samples that represented acute and convalescent COVID-19. T cells, B-cell-depleted T cells, or PBMCs supplied cDNA or gDNA.

The length of the CDR3 is 15 residues. The V and J ends lost 1 base and 2 bases, in that order; junction bases with no gene match: 4. The germline CDR1 and CDR2 sequences are LGHNA and YNFKEQ. The data were produced by immunoSEQ multiplex PCR, yet TCRdb's version contains in-frame clones alone and is incomplete. There are fewer than 500,000 clones in the sample; approximately 80% occur only once, and 1.1% lies in the top ten. This sequence was found in a human donor with acute or convalescent COVID-19. The donor label of this sample is uncertain. The genes are TRBV4-2 and TRBJ2-7; 8 nucleotides line up with TRBD1. The sequenced sample was peripheral blood. CDR3 coding DNA: TGTGCCAGCAGCCAAGTCCAGGGGGCCACCTACGAGCAGTACTTC. Protein product: CASSQVQGATYEQYF.